Given below is one T cell receptor beta chain in context. The germline CDR1 and CDR2 sequences are GTSNPN and SVGIG (reference sequence). The ends lost 7 bases at V and 4 bases at J; junction bases unmatched: 6. The CDR3 has 12 residues. In the authors' workflow: Scientists estimated how many nucleated cells there were by amplifying reference gene primers. Method: immunoSEQ multiplex PCR; TCRdb's copy keeps in-frame clones and lacks some. The D gene and trimming were derived from the DNA, and the V and J assignments and clone size from that table. The sample holds about 43,000 clones; almost 85% are singletons and the top ten take less than 25%. This sample is drawn from a study of blood T cell repertoires in COVID-19.

The V call is TRBV30, the J call TRBJ2-7; 8 bases match TRBD1. Specimen: peripheral blood. The sequence came from a woman aged 55-70 years with acute or convalescent COVID-19. DNA of the CDR3: TGTGCCTTCGGACAGGGTGCGTACGAGCAGTACTTC. Translation: CAFGQGAYEQYF.